This T cell receptor (beta chain) derives from a study of OX40 agonist ivuxolimab in advanced cancers. Repertoires were generated with immunoSEQ multiplex PCR, while TCRdb's copy carries only in-frame clones and drops some. The sample holds around 82,000 clones, approximately 91% seen once. The CDR3 covers 14 residues. V was shortened by 7 bases and J by 1 base, with 14 bases between the two germline ends. Looked up from germline, CDR1 is SNHLY and CDR2 is FYNNEI. Source: CD4+ or CD8+ T cells sorted from blood, taken in a trial of the OX40 agonist ivuxolimab. The chain uses TRBV2 and TRBJ2-7; D may be TRBD1 (6 bases). The clonotype comes from an adult with an advanced solid tumor such as melanoma, head and neck, liver or kidney cancer. The CDR3 coding sequence is TGTGCCAGCAAAAGGGGGAGCGGATCCTACGAGCAGTACTTC. This codes for CASKRGSGSYEQYF.